This T cell receptor beta chain was identified during a study of blood T cells in healthy people across ages. The CDR3 spans 14 residues. V lost 1 base to trimming and J lost 3 bases; unmatched junction nucleotides: 2. PCR was performed a second time for about 7 to 12 cycles using a sample-barcoded 5' primer and a J-beta primer mix. A 12-random-nucleotide template-switch adaptor tagged each cDNA molecule. TCRdb re-called the 5' RACE reads through MiXCR, storing one row per CDR3 protein. Here the sample spans hundreds of thousands of distinct CDR3 sequences, roughly 56% being singletons. Each donor was a healthy Caucasian individual from Russia, aged roughly 6 to 100. Whenever a sample was processed, at least 6.5 million PBMCs were isolated.

This receptor was identified in a man aged 40-49 years in good health. The chain recombines TRBV12-3 or TRBV12-4 with TRBJ2-7, with TRBD1 matching over 8 bases. Sequencing was done on a sample of blood. CDR3 sequence (DNA): TGTGCCAGCAGTTTAGGGACAGGGCACTACGAGCAGTACTTC. It codes for CASSLGTGHYEQYF.